These 9 T cell receptor beta chains came from one sample sequenced in a study of T cells in Graves' hyperthyroidism and ophthalmopathy. The source material, RNA transcripts, was used to amplify TCR beta CDR3 regions. Using the HTBI primer set, a first-round RT-PCR was run on the TCR CDR3. MiXCR was run by TCRdb on the multiplex PCR reads, yielding one entry per CDR3 protein. The sample holds 310,000 or so distinct CDR3 sequences, over 15% seen once. Sequenced: blood. The receptors here all came from a woman aged 55-70 years with Graves' ophthalmopathy.

Many counts were recorded for this clonotype. The chain recombines TRBV27 with TRBJ2-1, with TRBD2 matching over 8 bases. With V trimmed by 4 bases and J by 7 bases, 15 bases remained unmatched. Germline V lookup: CDR1 MNHEY, CDR2 SMNVEV (reference sequence). The CDR3 consists of 17 residues. The CDR3 sequence: CASSYAPLAGSWNEQFF. In DNA, the CDR3 is TGTGCCAGCAGTTATGCCCCATTAGCGGGATCATGGAATGAGCAGTTCTTC.

Ten or more counts support this clonotype. The J gene is TRBJ2-7, the V gene TRBV7-2, with 7 bases fitting TRBD1. This CDR3 spans 15 amino acids. Looked up from germline, CDR1 is SGHTA and CDR2 is FQGNSA. V lost 2 bases, J lost 5 bases, and 9 bases stayed unmatched. The CDR3 loop reads CASSLLPGGFHEQYF. As DNA, the CDR3 is TGTGCCAGCAGCTTACTCCCAGGGGGTTTTCACGAGCAGTACTTC.

The V gene is TRBV29-1, the J gene TRBJ1-2; D may be TRBD1 (6 bases). This CDR3 has 14 amino acids. The V gene's germline CDR1 is SQVTM and CDR2 ANQGSEA. The V gene lost 5 bases and the J gene lost 6 bases, with 19 bases spanning the gap. The CDR3, as DNA: TGCAGCGTTTCCTCTCGGGGGCCGGAGAATGGCTACACCTTC. It codes for CSVSSRGPENGYTF.

This clonotype appeared a few times. The CDR3 loop is CAWRSVGSGYTF. CDR3 DNA: TGTGCCTGGAGGAGCGTTGGGTCTGGCTACACCTTC. This chain joins TRBV30 and TRBJ1-2; the D is unclear. V was cut by 3 bases and J by 7 bases, with 12 bases left in between. Germline V gene lookup returns CDR1 GTSNPN and CDR2 SVGIG (reference sequence). CDR3 length: 12 residues.

In nucleotides, the CDR3 is TGTGCCAGCTCCACTCTGTTGAGGGGGGGCTATGGCTACACCTTC. Translating gives CASSTLLRGGYGYTF. The chain uses TRBV5-6 and TRBJ1-2; possible D gene TRBD1, 6 bases. Germline CDR1 reads SGHDT; CDR2 reads YYEEEE. CDR3 length: 15 amino acids. Trimming cost V 7 bases and J 4 bases, with 20 bases left between them.

This clonotype came up many times. The chain employs TRBV24-1 and TRBJ1-5; 12 bases are shared with TRBD1. This CDR3 has 18 residues. Per the germline V gene, CDR1 is KGHDR and CDR2 is SFDVKD. V shed 5 bases and J 3 bases; nucleotides not matched to a gene: 10. The CDR3 bases are TGTGCCACCAGTGGCCGGGACAGGGGGCTTTTTGACAATCAGCCCCAGCATTTT. Residues: CATSGRDRGLFDNQPQHF.

This clonotype occurred once. A read error may explain this, as a much larger clone is one base away. The chain joins TRBV12-3 or TRBV12-4 to TRBJ2-7; D is possibly TRBD1 (6 bases). V was shortened by 6 bases and J by 2 bases, with 14 bases between the two germline ends. The length of the CDR3 is 14 residues. In DNA, the CDR3 is TGTGCCAGCAGCGGAAGGACAGATGCCTACGAGCAGTACTTC. It is translated as CASSGRTDAYEQYF.

The J gene is TRBJ1-2, the V gene TRBV7-3, with D perhaps matching TRBD1 (5 bases). Germline V gene data show CDR1 as SGHTA and CDR2 as FQGTGA. The CDR3 extends over 13 amino acids. Trimming removed 8 bases at V and 6 bases at J, with 16 bases between. The CDR3 bases are TGTGCCAGCGCTCCCACGGTGGGGGATGGCTACACCTTC. As protein: CASAPTVGDGYTF. The full variable domain, rest sourced from reference TRBV7-3 and TRBJ1-2, is GAGVSQTPSNKVTEKGKYVELRCDPISGHTALYWYRQSLGQGPEFLIYFQGTGAADDSGLPNDRFFAVRPEGSVSTLKIQRTERGDSAVYLCASAPTVGDGYTFGSGTRLTVV.

This clonotype has more than one count but fewer than ten. This chain links TRBV4-3 with TRBJ1-6; no clear D. The germline CDR1 and CDR2 sequences are LGHNA and YSLEER. This CDR3 spans 15 amino acids. V lost 0 bases and J 3 bases, leaving 6 bases between the germline ends. For the CDR3, the DNA is TGCGCCAGCAGCCAAGATCCGTACTATAATTCACCCCTCCACTTT. Protein product: CASSQDPYYNSPLHF.